The table lists the clone carrying this T cell receptor beta chain with many counts. The data belong to a study of early T cells in non-severe SARS-CoV-2 infection. Study in general: The authors sequenced bulk RNA from unsorted whole blood, leaving chains unpaired.

TCRdb called the 5' RACE reads again in MiXCR, with one record for every CDR3 protein. Here the sample spans 50,000 to 65,000 distinct CDR3 sequences, 20% to 25% being singletons. Trimming took off 5 bases at V and 5 bases at J, with 15 bases between the two ends. Germline lookup yields CDR1 SEHNR and CDR2 FQNEAQ (reference sequence). The CDR3 runs to 14 residues. The chain uses TRBV7-9 and TRBJ1-1, with TRBD1 as a possible D gene (6 bases). Sequenced material: whole blood, taken at baseline. The TCR sequence derives from an adult who was a healthcare worker with PCR-confirmed SARS-CoV-2 infection or an uninfected control (not recorded which). CDR3 bases: TGTGCCAGCAGCCAGGAGGTTAGGGGGACTGAAGCTTTCTTT. Encoded protein: CASSQEVRGTEAFF.